These T cell receptor beta chains were read from a single sample in a study of technical replicates of blood from a handful of donors. Repertoires were generated with immunoSEQ multiplex PCR, while TCRdb's copy carries only in-frame clones and drops some. The repertoire holds about 73,000 clones, with around 93% as singletons. Sequencing was carried out using T cells isolated from PBMCs. Receptors were obtained from a human donor in good health. CDR3s include the opening cysteine and the closing phenylalanine or tryptophan. The D gene is left open where the match is weak.

j_call v_call cdr3_length d_call cdr3_aa cdr3_nt
TRBJ2-7 TRBV5-4 15 TRBD1 CASSYTGGTTYEQYF TGTGCCAGCAGTTATACAGGGGGGACCACCTACGAGCAGTACTTC
TRBJ2-3 TRBV7-6 16 . CASSLGRNLLTDTQYF TGTGCCAGCAGCTTAGGGAGGAATTTACTCACAGATACGCAGTATTTT
TRBJ1-4 TRBV4-1 14 TRBD1 CASSPGQGNEKLFF TGCGCCAGCAGCCCGGGACAGGGAAATGAAAAACTGTTTTTT
TRBJ1-1 TRBV7-6 13 . CASRKAQDTEAFF TGTGCCAGCAGAAAAGCTCAAGACACTGAAGCTTTCTTT
TRBJ1-1 TRBV6-1 14 TRBD1 CASSEMGTGGVAFF TGTGCCAGCAGTGAAATGGGGACAGGGGGTGTGGCTTTCTTT
TRBJ2-2 TRBV2 13 . CASSDSRSGELFF TGTGCCAGCAGTGATTCGAGATCCGGGGAGCTGTTTTTT
TRBJ2-1 TRBV20-1 11 . CSAQGYNEQFF TGCAGTGCTCAGGGTTACAATGAGCAGTTCTTC
TRBJ2-2 TRBV27 15 TRBD1 CASSPRDRGPGELFF TGTGCCAGCAGCCCCCGGGACAGGGGGCCCGGGGAGCTGTTTTTT
TRBJ2-7 TRBV11-1 15 . CASSLSRTALEKQYF TGTGCCAGCAGCCTAAGTAGGACAGCACTTGAAAAGCAGTACTTC
TRBJ2-7 TRBV5-1 14 . CASSLAGGTGEQYF TGCGCCAGCAGCTTGGCCGGCGGCACGGGGGAGCAGTACTTC
TRBJ1-4 TRBV6-5 15 . CASSYSLQDNEKLFF TGTGCCAGCAGTTACTCGCTACAGGATAATGAAAAACTGTTTTTT